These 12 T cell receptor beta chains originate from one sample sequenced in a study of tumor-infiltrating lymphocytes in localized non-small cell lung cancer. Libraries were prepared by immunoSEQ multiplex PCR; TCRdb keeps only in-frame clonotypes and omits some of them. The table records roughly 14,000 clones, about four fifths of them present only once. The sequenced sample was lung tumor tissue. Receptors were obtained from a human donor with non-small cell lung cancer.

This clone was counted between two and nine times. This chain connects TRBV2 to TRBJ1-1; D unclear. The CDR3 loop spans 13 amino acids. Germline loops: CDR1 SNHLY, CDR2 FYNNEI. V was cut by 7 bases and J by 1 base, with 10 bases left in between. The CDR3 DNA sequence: TGTGCCAGCACCCGGGAGACGAACACTGAAGCTTTCTTT. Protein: CASTRETNTEAFF.

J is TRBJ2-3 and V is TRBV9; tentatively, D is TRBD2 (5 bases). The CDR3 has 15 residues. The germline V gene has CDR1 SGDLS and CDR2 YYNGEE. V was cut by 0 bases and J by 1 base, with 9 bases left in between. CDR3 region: CASSVGGSGTDTQYF. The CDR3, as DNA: TGTGCCAGCAGCGTAGGAGGGTCTGGCACAGATACGCAGTATTTT.

The CDR3 loop is CASRPTGARGANVLTF. Written as DNA, the CDR3 is TGTGCCAGCAGACCGACAGGGGCGCGGGGGGCCAACGTCCTGACTTTC. The J gene is TRBJ2-6, the V gene TRBV7-9; TRBD1 agrees at 8 bases. CDR3 length: 16 amino acids. CDR1 is SEHNR and CDR2 is FQNEAQ in the germline V gene (reference sequence). Losses at the gene ends were 6 bases for V and 4 bases for J; bases not matched to a gene: 8.

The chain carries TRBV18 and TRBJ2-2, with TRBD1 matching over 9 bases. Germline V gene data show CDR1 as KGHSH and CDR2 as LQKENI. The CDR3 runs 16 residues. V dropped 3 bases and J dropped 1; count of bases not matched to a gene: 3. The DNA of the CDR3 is TGTGCCAGCTCACCCCGACAGGGGGAGAACACCGGGGAGCTGTTTTTT. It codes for CASSPRQGENTGELFF.

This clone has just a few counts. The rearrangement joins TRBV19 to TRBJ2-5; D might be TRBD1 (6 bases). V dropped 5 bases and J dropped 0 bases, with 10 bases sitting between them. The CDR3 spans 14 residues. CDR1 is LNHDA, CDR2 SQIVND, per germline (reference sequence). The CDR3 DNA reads TGTGCCAGTAGTTCCTGGACAGACCAAGAGACCCAGTACTTC. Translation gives CASSSWTDQETQYF.

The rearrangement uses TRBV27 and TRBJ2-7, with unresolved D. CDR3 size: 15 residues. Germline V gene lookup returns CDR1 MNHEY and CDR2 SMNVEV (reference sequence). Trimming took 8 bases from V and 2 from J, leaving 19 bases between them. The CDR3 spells CASHPYPGVTYEQYF. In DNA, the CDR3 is TGTGCCAGCCACCCCTACCCGGGCGTTACCTACGAGCAGTACTTC.

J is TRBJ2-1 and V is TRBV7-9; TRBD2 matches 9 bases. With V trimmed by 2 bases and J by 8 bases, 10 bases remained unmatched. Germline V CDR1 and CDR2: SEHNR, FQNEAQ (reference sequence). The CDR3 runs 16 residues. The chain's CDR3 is CASSLSLAGGLDEQFF. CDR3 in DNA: TGTGCCAGCAGCTTAAGTTTGGCGGGAGGGCTGGATGAGCAGTTCTTC.

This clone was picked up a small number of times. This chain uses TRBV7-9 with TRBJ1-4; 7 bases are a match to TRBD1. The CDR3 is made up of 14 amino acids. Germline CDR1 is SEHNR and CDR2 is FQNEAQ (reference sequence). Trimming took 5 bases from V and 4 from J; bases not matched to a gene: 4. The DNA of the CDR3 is TGTGCCAGCAGCGGGGACAGCAATAATGAAAAACTGTTTTTT. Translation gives CASSGDSNNEKLFF.

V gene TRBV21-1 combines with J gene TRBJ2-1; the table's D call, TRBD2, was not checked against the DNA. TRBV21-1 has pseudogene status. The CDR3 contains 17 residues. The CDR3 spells CASSKGGLPSSYNEQFF. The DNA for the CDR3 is TGTGCCAGCAGCAAAGGGGGACTACCCAGCTCCTACAATGAGCAGTTCTTC.

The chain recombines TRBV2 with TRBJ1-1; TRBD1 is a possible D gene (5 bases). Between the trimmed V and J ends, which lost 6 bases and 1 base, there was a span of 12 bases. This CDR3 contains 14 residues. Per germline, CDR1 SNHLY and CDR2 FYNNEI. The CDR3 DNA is TGTGCCAGCAGGATCGGGACGGCGAACACTGAAGCTTTCTTT. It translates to CASRIGTANTEAFF. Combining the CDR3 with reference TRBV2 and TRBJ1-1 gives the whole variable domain EPEVTQTPSHQVTQMGQEVILRCVPISNHLYFYWYRQILGQKVEFLVSFYNNEISEKSEIFDDQFSVERPDGSNFTLKIRSTKLEDSAMYFCASRIGTANTEAFFGQGTRLTVV.

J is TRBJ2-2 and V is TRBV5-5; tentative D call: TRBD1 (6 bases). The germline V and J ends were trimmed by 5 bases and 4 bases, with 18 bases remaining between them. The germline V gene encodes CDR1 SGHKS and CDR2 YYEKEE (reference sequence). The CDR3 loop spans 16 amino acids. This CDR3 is CASRLPGAVSTGELFF. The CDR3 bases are TGTGCCAGCAGGTTGCCAGGGGCGGTGAGCACCGGGGAGCTGTTTTTT.

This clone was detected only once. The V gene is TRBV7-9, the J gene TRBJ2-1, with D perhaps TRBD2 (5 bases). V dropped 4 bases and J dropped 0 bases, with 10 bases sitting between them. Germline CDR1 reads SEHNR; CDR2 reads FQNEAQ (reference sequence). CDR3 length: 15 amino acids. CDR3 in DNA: TGTGCCAGCAGCTCGCATGCGGGCTCCTACAATGAGCAGTTCTTC. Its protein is CASSSHAGSYNEQFF.